The 24 T cell receptor beta chains below were found in one sample sequenced in a study of OX40 agonist ivuxolimab in advanced cancers. Clones were read by immunoSEQ multiplex PCR, and TCRdb kept only the in-frame ones, dropping some. The sample includes about 95,000 clones, roughly 84% of them seen just once. Sample: CD4+ or CD8+ T cells sorted from blood, taken in a trial of the OX40 agonist ivuxolimab. The receptors were gathered from an adult with an advanced solid tumor such as melanoma, head and neck, liver or kidney cancer.

This clone was detected only once. V usage is TRBV28 and J usage is TRBJ2-1, with a tentative D call TRBD1 (6 bases). Trimming left V 5 bases short and J 8 bases short, with 25 bases between. The CDR3 extends over 17 amino acids. Germline lookup yields CDR1 MDHEN and CDR2 SYDVKM. The CDR3 DNA is TGTGCCAGCAGTCCGTTGGCCCGGGACACTCCGGCAGATGAGCAGTTCTTC. This translates into CASSPLARDTPADEQFF.

The table lists this clone with a count of one. The V and J genes are TRBV4-3 and TRBJ2-3; D gene ambiguous. Germline values: CDR1 LGHNA, CDR2 YSLEER. Deletions cut 0 bases from V and 14 bases from J, with 12 bases between. The CDR3 runs 12 residues. The CDR3 coding sequence is TGCGCCAGCAGCCAAGATCGCAGGAGCCCGTATTTT. It yields the protein CASSQDRRSPYF.

This CDR3 reads CASSGLADRTDTQYF. CDR3 DNA sequence: TGTGCCAGCAGTGGACTAGCGGACCGCACAGATACGCAGTATTTT. This chain connects TRBV6-1 to TRBJ2-3; 9 bases map to TRBD2. CDR1 is MNHNS, CDR2 SASEGT, per germline. Trimming at V came to 4 bases and at J to 1 base, leaving 3 bases not matched to a gene. CDR3 size: 15 residues.

V and J are TRBV5-6 and TRBJ1-2, with 7 positions matching TRBD1. This CDR3 region has 16 residues. Looked up from germline, CDR1 is SGHDT and CDR2 is YYEEEE. Trimming took 1 base from V and 9 from J; bases not matched to a gene: 15. The CDR3, as DNA: TGTGCCAGCAGCTTGTATTGGAGTAGGGACAGAGGGAGCTACACCTTC. Its translation: CASSLYWSRDRGSYTF.

The chain carries TRBV7-3 and TRBJ2-3, with 8 bases lining up with TRBD2. Trimming cost V 5 bases and J 2 bases; bases outside gene matches: 6. This CDR3 has 15 residues. CDR1 is SGHTA and CDR2 is FQGTGA in the germline V gene. The CDR3 coding sequence is TGTGCCAGCAGCCCGGGAGGGATGGTCACAGATACGCAGTATTTT. Its translation is CASSPGGMVTDTQYF.

This sequence joins TRBV6-1 and TRBJ2-5, with D perhaps matching TRBD1 (5 bases). The J call may not be correct, given that the DNA end is closer to TRBJ2-7. CDR1 is MNHNS and CDR2 is SASEGT in the germline V gene. The CDR3 spans 13 residues. As DNA, the CDR3 is TGTGCCAGCAGTATCACCATCAGGGACGAGCAGTACTTC. It specifies CASSITIRDEQYF.

V gene TRBV4-3 combines with J gene TRBJ2-1; D unclear. The V gene's germline CDR1 is LGHNA and CDR2 YSLEER. This CDR3 is 15 amino acids long. The V and J ends lost 0 bases and 0 bases respectively, with 6 bases between them. DNA for the CDR3: TGCGCCAGCAGCCAAGATTTTAGCTCCTACAATGAGCAGTTCTTC. This sequence encodes CASSQDFSSYNEQFF.

This chain uses TRBV9 with TRBJ2-1; 11 bases align to TRBD2. Trimming at V came to 3 bases and at J to 5 bases, leaving 4 bases not matched to a gene. This CDR3 has 15 amino acids. CDR1 SGDLS and CDR2 YYNGEE come from the germline V gene. CDR3 nucleotide sequence: TGTGCCAGCAGCGCCGGTAGCGGGAGGGACAATGAGCAGTTCTTC. This sequence encodes CASSAGSGRDNEQFF.

The rearrangement joins TRBV2 to TRBJ2-5, with TRBD1 matching over 7 bases. The CDR3 is 12 residues long. Germline V lookup: CDR1 SNHLY, CDR2 FYNNEI. The V segment lost 9 bases and the J segment 4 bases; nucleotides outside the gene matches: 5. The CDR3: CASLQGPETQYF. CDR3 nucleotides: TGTGCCAGTCTACAGGGGCCAGAGACCCAGTACTTC.

This clone was observed a handful of times. J is TRBJ2-7 and V is TRBV5-5, with 13 bases fitting TRBD2. V shed 4 bases, J shed 3 bases, and the junction held 4 bases outside the gene matches. The CDR3 has 15 residues. Germline CDR1 SGHKS, CDR2 YYEKEE (reference sequence). The CDR3 nucleotides are TGTGCCAGCAGCCCCGGGACTAGCGGGATCTACGAGCAGTACTTC. It encodes CASSPGTSGIYEQYF. Full variable domain (outside the CDR3, taken from reference TRBV5-5 and TRBJ2-7): DAGVTQSPTHLIKTRGQQVTLRCSPISGHKSVSWYQQVLGQGPQFIFQYYEKEERGRGNFPDRFSARQFPNYSSELNVNALLLGDSALYLCASSPGTSGIYEQYFGPGTRLTVT.

The chain joins TRBV21-1 to TRBJ2-7; the table names TRBD2, a call not compared with the DNA. TRBV21-1 is a pseudogene segment. CDR3 length: 12 amino acids. The CDR3 spells CASSSLGGEQYF. CDR3 DNA: TGTGCCAGCAGCTCTTTAGGCGGAGAGCAGTACTTC.

The V and J genes are TRBV4-2 and TRBJ1-6, with 8 bases aligning to TRBD1. The CDR3 totals 17 residues. The J segment lost 8 bases and the V segment lost 0 bases, leaving 9 bases of the junction unmatched. From germline, CDR1 is LGHNA and CDR2 YNFKEQ. DNA of the CDR3: TGTGCCAGCAGCCAAGAAGGCAGGACAGGGTGGCATTCACCCCTCCACTTT. Translating gives CASSQEGRTGWHSPLHF.

The V call is TRBV6-1, the J call TRBJ2-3, with D uncertain. Germline CDR1 MNHNS, CDR2 SASEGT. The ends were cut back, 7 bases at V and 0 bases at J, with 14 bases in the middle. The CDR3 runs 15 residues. In nucleotides, the CDR3 is TGTGCCAGCAAGTCTAGGGTTGGGAGCACAGATACGCAGTATTTT. This translates into CASKSRVGSTDTQYF.

This sequence joins TRBV5-1 and TRBJ1-3; 7 nucleotides agree with TRBD1. The CDR3 loop spans 15 amino acids. Germline V lookup: CDR1 SGHRS, CDR2 YFSETQ. After removal of 0 bases from V and 0 bases from J, the junction contained 0 bases not matched to a gene. The DNA for the CDR3 is TGCGCCAGCAGCTTGGCAGGGGGCTCTGGAAACACCATATATTTT. This sequence encodes CASSLAGGSGNTIYF.

V usage is TRBV15 and J usage is TRBJ2-1, with 16 nucleotides matching TRBD2. The CDR3 totals 19 residues. The V and J ends lost 5 bases and 10 bases, in that order; junction bases with no gene match: 17. The germline V gene encodes CDR1 LNHNV and CDR2 YYDKDF (reference sequence). CDR3 sequence: CATSEGTSGRAGIAREQFF. The CDR3 nucleotides are TGTGCCACCAGCGAGGGGACTAGCGGGAGGGCCGGGATAGCAAGGGAGCAGTTCTTC.

The rearrangement joins TRBV21-1 to TRBJ1-1; the D call in the table, TRBD1, was not verified against the DNA. TRBV21-1 corresponds to a pseudogene. The CDR3 is 15 residues long. The CDR3 DNA is TGTGCCAGCAGCACAAAGACAGGCGCGAACACTGAAGCTTTCTTT. Protein product: CASSTKTGANTEAFF.

The V gene is TRBV4-3, the J gene TRBJ2-7; 9 bases map to TRBD1. Germline trimming cut 1 base from V and 2 bases from J; bases unmatched to any gene: 3. Per germline, CDR1 LGHNA and CDR2 YSLEER. The CDR3 covers 15 residues. DNA for the CDR3: TGCGCCAGCAGCCAAGGGGGACAGGGCGCCTACGAGCAGTACTTC. Translation: CASSQGGQGAYEQYF.

The CDR3 reads CASSLQRGDWEQYF. CDR3 sequence (DNA): TGTGCCAGCAGTTTACAACGCGGGGACTGGGAGCAGTACTTC. The chain uses TRBV11-1 and TRBJ2-7, with D possibly being TRBD2 (6 bases). Trimming took 6 bases from V and 7 from J, leaving 19 bases between them. CDR3 length equals 14 residues. Looked up from germline, CDR1 is SGHAT and CDR2 is FQDESV (reference sequence).

The chain couples TRBV6-5 to TRBJ2-7; 8 bases are a match to TRBD1. The CDR3 spans 15 residues. With V trimmed by 7 bases and J by 2 bases, 10 bases remained unmatched. Germline CDR1 and CDR2: MNHEY and SVGAGI. CDR3 region: CASNQAGGRAYEQYF. The CDR3 DNA sequence: TGTGCCAGCAATCAAGCAGGGGGCCGAGCCTACGAGCAGTACTTC.

The chain carries TRBV6-5 and TRBJ1-5; 7 bases agree with TRBD1. This CDR3 is built from 12 residues. The J segment lost 15 bases and the V segment lost 6 bases, leaving 11 bases of the junction unmatched. Germline V CDR1 and CDR2: MNHEY, SVGAGI. The CDR3 DNA sequence: TGTGCCAGCAGCCCGACCCCGACAGGGTTGCATTTT. This codes for CASSPTPTGLHF.

V is TRBV6-4 and J is TRBJ2-2, with 8 nucleotides matching TRBD2. The CDR3 is 14 residues long. CDR1 and CDR2 from the germline V gene are MRHNA and SNTAGT. V shed 0 bases and J 6 bases; nucleotides not matched to a gene: 0. CDR3 loop: CASSDSAGAGELFF. In DNA form, the CDR3 reads TGTGCCAGCAGTGACTCAGCGGGAGCCGGGGAGCTGTTTTTT.

V and J are TRBV7-2 and TRBJ2-5; no firm D call. The CDR3 loop spans 14 amino acids. V was pared by 5 bases and J by 11 bases, with 21 bases between. Germline assignment: CDR1 SGHTA and CDR2 FQGNSA. The CDR3 region is CASSLSRLIREQYF. CDR3 nucleotides: TGTGCCAGCAGCCTAAGCCGGCTGATCCGAGAGCAGTACTTC.

This chain connects TRBV5-4 to TRBJ2-7, with 7 bases fitting TRBD2. The CDR3 length is 14 residues. Trimming removed 4 bases from V and 2 bases from J; junction bases left unmatched: 6. Per the germline V gene, CDR1 is SGHNT and CDR2 is YYREEE (reference sequence). CDR3 sequence (DNA): TGTGCCAGCAGCCTGCGGGAGCGGACCTACGAGCAGTACTTC. Translated, it gives CASSLRERTYEQYF.

This rearrangement joins TRBV4-2 to TRBJ2-6, with 9 bases identical to TRBD1. Trimming at V came to 1 base and at J to 2 bases, leaving 9 bases not matched to a gene. The CDR3 totals 19 residues. Germline V gene sequence: CDR1 LGHNA, CDR2 YNFKEQ. The CDR3 region is CASSQGPGQGNPGANVLTF. The CDR3 DNA sequence: TGTGCCAGCAGCCAAGGACCGGGACAGGGAAACCCTGGGGCCAACGTCCTGACTTTC.